A single sample is the source of the 29 T cell receptor beta chains below, sequenced in a study of OX40 agonist ivuxolimab in advanced cancers. Clones were sequenced by immunoSEQ multiplex PCR, and TCRdb holds only the in-frame ones, with some missing. The sample has roughly 60,000 clones, 85% to 95% seen once. The sequences come from CD4+ or CD8+ T cells sorted from blood, collected in a trial of the OX40 agonist ivuxolimab. The receptors derive from an adult with an advanced solid tumor such as melanoma, head and neck, liver or kidney cancer.

The rearrangement links TRBV11-2 to TRBJ2-3; 7 bases align to TRBD2. Unmatched junction bases numbered 4, after V lost 1 base and J lost 6 bases. Per the germline V gene, CDR1 is SGHAT and CDR2 is FQNNGV. The CDR3 sequence is 14 residues long. The CDR3 sequence: CASSLVGSGDTQYF. Here the CDR3 DNA reads TGTGCCAGCAGCTTAGTCGGTAGCGGGGATACGCAGTATTTT.

The chain carries TRBV13 and TRBJ2-1; the D is unclear. Deletions cut 0 bases from V and 0 bases from J, with 6 bases between. Germline lookup yields CDR1 PRHDT and CDR2 FYEKMQ (reference sequence). The CDR3 is 15 residues long. CDR3 residues: CASSLGPSSYNEQFF. CDR3 nucleotide sequence: TGTGCCAGCAGCTTAGGGCCGAGCTCCTACAATGAGCAGTTCTTC.

This chain uses TRBV30 with TRBJ2-3; no firm D call. The CDR3 contains 11 residues. Trimming cost V 5 bases and J 5 bases, with 8 bases left between them. Germline CDR1 and CDR2: GTSNPN and SVGIG (reference sequence). The DNA for the CDR3 is TGTGCCTGGGCATCCCGAGATACGCAGTATTTT. Translated, it gives CAWASRDTQYF. The full variable domain, its missing parts supplied by reference TRBV30 and TRBJ2-3, is SQTIHQWPATLVQPVGSPLSLECTVEGTSNPNLYWYRQAAGRGLQLLFYSVGIGQISSEVPQNLSASRPQDRQFILSSKKLLLSDSGFYLCAWASRDTQYFGPGTRLTVL.

The rearrangement links TRBV6-6 to TRBJ2-6; the D is unclear. The germline gives CDR1 MNHNY, CDR2 SVGAGI (reference sequence). The V gene lost 5 bases and the J gene lost 0 bases, with 5 bases spanning the gap. This CDR3 has 14 residues. This chain's CDR3 is CASSATSGANVLTF. CDR3 nucleotides: TGTGCCAGCAGTGCCACCTCTGGGGCCAACGTCCTGACTTTC.

The gene calls are TRBV28 and TRBJ1-5; D is possibly TRBD1 (6 bases). The CDR3 loop spans 15 amino acids. Per germline, CDR1 MDHEN and CDR2 SYDVKM. V shed 5 bases and J shed 1 base, with 12 bases lying between them. This CDR3 is CASSQLGQSNQPQHF. Written as DNA, the CDR3 is TGTGCCAGCAGTCAGCTGGGACAAAGCAATCAGCCCCAGCATTTT. The entire variable domain, with the rest obtained from reference TRBV28 and TRBJ1-5, is as follows: DVKVTQSSRYLVKRTGEKVFLECVQDMDHENMFWYRQDPGLGLRLIYFSYDVKMKEKGDIPEGYSVSREKKERFSLILESASTNQTSMYLCASSQLGQSNQPQHFGDGTRLSIL.

This clone was seen just once. J is TRBJ2-7 and V is TRBV7-8, with TRBD2 matching over 7 bases. This CDR3 comprises 15 residues. CDR1 is SGHVS, CDR2 FQNEAQ, per germline. The V and J ends lost 0 bases and 4 bases, in that order; junction bases with no gene match: 6. CDR3 nucleotides: TGTGCCAGCAGCTTAGCGGGAGGGCACACGTACGAGCAGTACTTC. Translated, it gives CASSLAGGHTYEQYF.

This clone is a singleton in its sample. V and J are TRBV18 and TRBJ2-1; no clear D. Germline CDR1 reads KGHSH; CDR2 reads LQKENI. Trimming cost V 5 bases and J 0 bases, with 11 bases left between them. The CDR3 has 15 residues. The DNA of the CDR3 is TGTGCCAGCTCATCCGAGATTAGCTCCTACAATGAGCAGTTCTTC. This translates into CASSSEISSYNEQFF.

The chain joins TRBV28 to TRBJ1-2, with D tentatively TRBD1 (5 bases). Between the trimmed V and J ends, which lost 7 bases and 7 bases, there was a span of 16 bases. The CDR3 totals 13 residues. The germline CDR1 and CDR2 sequences are MDHEN and SYDVKM. This chain's CDR3 is CASTVEGSGGYTF. The CDR3 DNA reads as TGTGCCAGCACCGTGGAGGGGTCTGGTGGCTACACCTTC.

The V and J genes are TRBV11-2 and TRBJ1-1; D is ambiguous. This CDR3 has 16 amino acids. Trimming removed 5 bases at V and 5 bases at J, with 21 bases between. Germline assignment: CDR1 SGHAT and CDR2 FQNNGV. CDR3 sequence reads: CASSPYPGRPVTEAFF. For the CDR3, the DNA is TGTGCCAGCAGCCCCTATCCCGGCCGACCCGTGACTGAAGCTTTCTTT.

V usage is TRBV27 and J usage is TRBJ2-6, with D possibly matching TRBD1 (5 bases). Trimming took off 7 bases at V and 0 bases at J, with 19 bases between the two ends. The germline CDR1 and CDR2 sequences are MNHEY and SMNVEV (reference sequence). The CDR3 sequence is 18 residues long. The CDR3 DNA reads as TGTGCCAGCACCCCGGGCAGGGCTCTCTACTCTGGGGCCAACGTCCTGACTTTC. It translates to CASTPGRALYSGANVLTF. The variable domain in full, completed from reference TRBV27 and TRBJ2-6, reads EAQVTQNPRYLITVTGKKLTVTCSQNMNHEYMSWYRQDPGLGLRQIYYSMNVEVTDKGDVPEGYKVSRKEKRNFPLILESPSPNQTSLYFCASTPGRALYSGANVLTFGAGSRLTVL.

V is TRBV4-2 and J is TRBJ1-6; D uncertain. This CDR3 has 17 residues. V lost 1 base to trimming and J lost 8 bases, with 18 bases between them. The germline CDR1 and CDR2 sequences are LGHNA and YNFKEQ. The CDR3 region is CASSQVSDTSGDSPLHF. The CDR3 DNA reads TGTGCCAGCAGCCAAGTTTCTGACACATCGGGTGATTCACCCCTCCACTTT.

J is TRBJ1-3 and V is TRBV19; D remains ambiguous. The CDR3 is made up of 13 amino acids. V was cut by 3 bases and J by 2 bases, with 5 bases left in between. Germline CDR1 reads LNHDA; CDR2 reads SQIVND (reference sequence). The CDR3 DNA reads as TGTGCCAGTAGTATCCTGCCTGGAAACACCATATATTTT. Encoded protein: CASSILPGNTIYF.

The chain recombines TRBV18 with TRBJ1-1; 8 bases match TRBD1. The V gene end was trimmed by 2 bases and the J gene end by 7 bases; junction bases not matched to a gene: 12. This CDR3 contains 16 residues. Germline V lookup: CDR1 KGHSH, CDR2 LQKENI. The CDR3 is CASSPYAQGAKVEAFF. The CDR3 region has the DNA TGTGCCAGCTCACCATATGCCCAGGGGGCAAAGGTTGAAGCTTTCTTT.

This clone came up once. The chain is built from TRBV5-8 and TRBJ2-5; D unresolved. V shed 5 bases and J shed 4 bases, with 9 bases lying between them. Per the germline V gene, CDR1 is SGHTS and CDR2 is YDEGEE. CDR3 size: 12 residues. CDR3 amino acids: CASRSQTETQYF. In DNA, the CDR3 is TGTGCCAGCAGGTCCCAAACAGAGACCCAGTACTTC.

The chain is built from TRBV7-9 and TRBJ2-1, with a weak D call TRBD2 (6 bases). CDR1 is SEHNR, CDR2 FQNEAQ, per germline (reference sequence). This CDR3 region has 15 residues. V lost 5 bases and J 0 bases, leaving 11 bases between the germline ends. CDR3 nucleotide sequence: TGTGCCAGCAGCCTTTTCGGGAGCTCCTACAATGAGCAGTTCTTC. It specifies CASSLFGSSYNEQFF.

The V call is TRBV6-6, the J call TRBJ2-2, with D possibly TRBD2 on 7 matching bases. The CDR3 sequence is 16 residues long. The V gene lost 8 bases and the J gene lost 0 bases, with 16 bases spanning the gap. CDR1 and CDR2 (germline): MNHNY, SVGAGI (reference sequence). The CDR3 nucleotides read TGTGCCAGCGCAAGGGGGGACTACACGAACACCGGGGAGCTGTTTTTT. This translates into CASARGDYTNTGELFF.

This chain uses TRBV10-1 with TRBJ2-2; 7 bases match TRBD2. This CDR3 comprises 14 residues. Germline CDR1 is WNHNN and CDR2 is SYGVQD (reference sequence). Unmatched junction bases numbered 3, after V lost 6 bases and J lost 2 bases. The CDR3 protein is CASSRDYNTGELFF. The CDR3 DNA sequence: TGCGCCAGCAGCCGGGACTACAACACCGGGGAGCTGTTTTTT.

This chain uses TRBV9 with TRBJ2-2; 10 nucleotides line up with TRBD2. The CDR3 is 14 residues long. CDR1 and CDR2 (germline): SGDLS, YYNGEE. J lost 8 bases, V lost 5 bases, and 6 bases had no gene match. CDR3 residues: CASSGGLASGELFF. The CDR3 DNA reads as TGTGCCAGCAGTGGGGGACTAGCGTCTGGGGAGCTGTTTTTT.

This chain links TRBV6-5 with TRBJ1-1; 12 bases are a match to TRBD1. The CDR3 contains 15 residues. The V gene end was trimmed by 6 bases and the J gene end by 6 bases; junction bases not matched to a gene: 8. The germline V gene encodes CDR1 MNHEY and CDR2 SVGAGI. CDR3 amino acids: CASSYRGQGASEAFF. The DNA for the CDR3 is TGTGCCAGCAGCTACCGGGGACAGGGGGCATCTGAAGCTTTCTTT.

The V gene is TRBV11-3, the J gene TRBJ2-2; 7 bases are a match to TRBD2. The trim removed 3 bases at V and 3 bases at J, leaving 4 bases unmatched. CDR3 length: 15 amino acids. CDR1 SGHNT and CDR2 YENEEA come from the germline V gene. CDR3 in amino acids: CASSLSSGYTGELFF. CDR3 bases: TGTGCCAGCAGCTTGTCTAGCGGATACACCGGGGAGCTGTTTTTT.

The CDR3 DNA is TGTGCCAGCAAAGCGGACTATAATTCACCCCTCCACTTT. It is translated as CASKADYNSPLHF. This chain joins TRBV2 and TRBJ1-6; D is ambiguous. V lost 7 bases and J lost 3, with 7 bases in between. The CDR3 totals 13 residues. The germline gives CDR1 SNHLY, CDR2 FYNNEI.

The V call is TRBV5-1, the J call TRBJ2-5, with 7 bases that match TRBD2. The trim removed 2 bases at V and 2 bases at J, leaving 6 bases unmatched. Germline values: CDR1 SGHRS, CDR2 YFSETQ. The CDR3 has 15 residues. CDR3 in DNA: TGCGCCAGCAGCTTTCTAACTAGCGAACAAGAGACCCAGTACTTC. Its protein is CASSFLTSEQETQYF.

V gene TRBV18 combines with J gene TRBJ2-5; TRBD1 might be the D (6 bases). The CDR3 runs 14 residues. The V gene's germline CDR1 is KGHSH and CDR2 LQKENI. Trimming removed 6 bases at V and 3 bases at J, with 14 bases between. CDR3 bases: TGTGCCAGCTCGTTCGGGACACCAAAAGAGACCCAGTACTTC. This encodes CASSFGTPKETQYF.

V and J are TRBV14 and TRBJ2-2, with D maybe TRBD2 (6 bases). Germline lookup yields CDR1 SGHDN and CDR2 FVKESK. The CDR3 is 14 amino acids. Trimming left V 2 bases short and J 5 bases short, with 9 bases between. The CDR3: CASSQPGDTGELFF. In nucleotides, the CDR3 is TGTGCCAGCAGCCAACCGGGAGATACCGGGGAGCTGTTTTTT.

The rearrangement joins TRBV6-5 to TRBJ2-1, with 11 bases that match TRBD2. The CDR3 is 14 residues long. Unmatched junction bases numbered 10, after V lost 4 bases and J lost 14 bases. Germline-derived CDR1 and CDR2 are MNHEY and SVGAGI. This chain's CDR3 is CASSWSLAGEEKFF. The CDR3 bases are TGTGCCAGCAGTTGGTCACTAGCGGGAGAAGAAAAGTTCTTC.

V gene TRBV30 combines with J gene TRBJ2-3; D remains ambiguous. The CDR3 has 13 residues. The germline V and J ends were trimmed by 8 bases and 2 bases, with 14 bases remaining between them. Per the germline V gene, CDR1 is GTSNPN and CDR2 is SVGIG (reference sequence). CDR3 sequence reads: CAGVSPYTDTQYF. Here the CDR3 DNA reads TGTGCCGGGGTGAGCCCGTACACAGATACGCAGTATTTT.

This chain connects TRBV5-6 to TRBJ2-7, with TRBD1 as a possible D gene (6 bases). Trimming took 6 bases from V and 0 from J, leaving 13 bases between them. The CDR3 is 14 residues long. Germline V gives CDR1 SGHDT, CDR2 YYEEEE. The CDR3 nucleotides read TGTGCCAGCACCCGCAAACAGGGCTCCTACGAGCAGTACTTC. Encoded protein: CASTRKQGSYEQYF.

The chain employs TRBV7-2 and TRBJ2-2; no clear D. CDR3 length: 13 residues. Trimming stripped 5 bases from V and 5 bases from J, with 9 bases between. The V gene's germline CDR1 is SGHTA and CDR2 FQGNSA. The CDR3 sequence: CASSPQLTGELFF. CDR3 bases: TGTGCCAGCAGCCCCCAATTGACCGGGGAGCTGTTTTTT.

The V call is TRBV6-1, the J call TRBJ1-5, with TRBD1 as a possible D gene (5 bases). The CDR3 is made up of 14 amino acids. CDR1 and CDR2 (germline): MNHNS, SASEGT. V was trimmed by 11 bases and J by 0 bases, leaving 14 bases between them. The CDR3 DNA follows: TGTGCCCTCAACGGGGGGGATAGCAATCAGCCCCAGCATTTT. Its protein is CALNGGDSNQPQHF.